A selection of T cell receptor beta chains follows, all from one sample in a study of CD8+CD57+ T cells in acquired aplastic anemia. TCRdb used MiXCR to reprocess the reads, holding one entry per CDR3 protein. The sample consists of 42,000 or so distinct CDR3 sequences, 65% to 70% of them appearing once. The sample was sorted CD4+, CD8+, or CD8+CD57+ T cells (not recorded which) from PBMCs. The receptors stem from a human donor in good health, serving as a control. The CDR3 runs from the conserved cysteine through the conserved F or W.

J gene | V gene | CDR3 protein
TRBJ2-7 | TRBV19 | CASSYHLGQQYF
TRBJ1-1 | TRBV15 | CATSRKNTEAFF
TRBJ1-2 | TRBV29-1 | CSVRTGVDGYTF
TRBJ2-3 | TRBV10-3 | CAISEFERGGTDTQYF
TRBJ2-1 | TRBV7-9 | CASSLGEYNEQFF
TRBJ2-2 | TRBV12-3/TRBV12-4 | CASRGTGNTGELFF
TRBJ2-7 | TRBV25-1 | CASSGGGRGIKNEQYF
TRBJ2-7 | TRBV29-1 | CSVDPGQGVYEQYF
TRBJ2-5 | TRBV28 | CASSPAGQVAQETQYF
TRBJ2-3 | TRBV29-1 | CSVRLVGDTQYF
TRBJ2-3 | TRBV10-1 | CASSEHGLTDTQYF
TRBJ1-5 | TRBV2 | CASSVSLYQPQHF
TRBJ2-5 | TRBV19 | CASSKTGDQETQYF
TRBJ2-7 | TRBV2 | CASREDRGNYEQYF
TRBJ1-3 | TRBV13 | CASSPTDGSGNTIYF
TRBJ2-3 | TRBV5-1 | CASSLADSDTQYF
TRBJ1-1 | TRBV29-1 | CSAWTGIWAFF
TRBJ2-7 | TRBV19 | CASSHVSSANYEQYF
TRBJ2-3 | TRBV6-5 | CASSYDRETDTQYF
TRBJ1-6 | TRBV25-1 | CASSDTGTVSSPLHF
TRBJ1-4 | TRBV25-1 | CASRQGGNEKLFF
TRBJ2-1 | TRBV7-8 | CASSPSGKNEQFF
TRBJ2-6 | TRBV15 | CATSRGRNSGANVLTF
TRBJ2-5 | TRBV24-1 | CATRSGQGASETQYF
TRBJ1-2 | TRBV7-2 | CASSLGAFNYGYTF
TRBJ1-1 | TRBV24-1 | CATSDLKGVAFF
TRBJ1-5 | TRBV19 | CASSQGQRLQPQHF
TRBJ1-5 | TRBV20-1 | CSARDGAQPQHF
TRBJ1-2 | TRBV7-2 | CASSLGRTNYSYTF
TRBJ1-6 | TRBV9 | CASSGSGGGASPLHF
TRBJ2-5 | TRBV25-1 | CASSSPSGGAGETQYF
TRBJ1-6 | TRBV28 | CASSLTRGSPLHF
TRBJ2-7 | TRBV19 | CASSLEQGGTYEQYF
TRBJ2-3 | TRBV15 | CATSSGLAGHRDTQYF
TRBJ1-1 | TRBV9 | CASSAGTPEAFF
TRBJ2-5 | TRBV7-9 | CASSNPLETQYF